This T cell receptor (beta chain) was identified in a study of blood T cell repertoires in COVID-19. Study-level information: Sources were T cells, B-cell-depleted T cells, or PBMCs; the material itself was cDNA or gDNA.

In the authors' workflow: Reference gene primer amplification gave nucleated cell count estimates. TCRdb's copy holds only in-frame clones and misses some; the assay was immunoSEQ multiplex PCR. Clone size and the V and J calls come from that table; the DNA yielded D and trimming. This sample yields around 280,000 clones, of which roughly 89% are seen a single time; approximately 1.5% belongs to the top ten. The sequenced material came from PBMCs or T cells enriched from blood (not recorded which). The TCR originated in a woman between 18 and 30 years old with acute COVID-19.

CDR3 coding DNA: TGTGCCAGCAGTGAAGCACAGGGGTCTCAAGAGACCCAGTACTTC. Amino acid sequence: CASSEAQGSQETQYF. The chain combines TRBV6-1 with TRBJ2-5; 7 bases match TRBD1. J gave up 2 bases and V 0 bases, and 3 bases lay outside the gene matches. The CDR3 totals 15 residues. CDR1 is MNHNS and CDR2 is SASEGT in the germline V gene.